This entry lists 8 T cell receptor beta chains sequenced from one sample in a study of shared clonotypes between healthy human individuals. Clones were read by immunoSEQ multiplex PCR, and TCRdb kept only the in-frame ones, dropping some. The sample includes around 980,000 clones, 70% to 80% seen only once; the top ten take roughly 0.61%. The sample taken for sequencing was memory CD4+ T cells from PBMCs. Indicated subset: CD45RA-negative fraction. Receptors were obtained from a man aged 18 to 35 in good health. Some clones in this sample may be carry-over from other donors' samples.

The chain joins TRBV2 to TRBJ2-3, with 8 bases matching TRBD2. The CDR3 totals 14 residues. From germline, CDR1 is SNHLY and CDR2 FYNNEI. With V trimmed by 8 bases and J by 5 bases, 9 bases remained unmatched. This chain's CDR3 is CASLRREVVDTQYF. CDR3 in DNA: TGTGCCAGCTTAAGGCGGGAGGTCGTAGATACGCAGTATTTT.

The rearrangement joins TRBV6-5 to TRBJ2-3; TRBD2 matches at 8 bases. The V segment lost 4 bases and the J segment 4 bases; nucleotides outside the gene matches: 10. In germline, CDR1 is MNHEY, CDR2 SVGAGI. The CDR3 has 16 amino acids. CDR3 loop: CASSSVPAGVSDTQYF. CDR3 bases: TGTGCCAGCAGTTCAGTTCCAGCGGGAGTATCAGATACGCAGTATTTT.

CDR3 nucleotide sequence: TGTGCCAGCAGTGAAGCTCAGGGGAATCAGCCCCAGCATTTT. Translating it yields CASSEAQGNQPQHF. The chain carries TRBV6-1 and TRBJ1-5; maybe TRBD1 (6 bases). V lost 0 bases, J lost 4 bases, and 7 bases lay in between. In germline, CDR1 is MNHNS, CDR2 SASEGT. This CDR3 has 14 residues.

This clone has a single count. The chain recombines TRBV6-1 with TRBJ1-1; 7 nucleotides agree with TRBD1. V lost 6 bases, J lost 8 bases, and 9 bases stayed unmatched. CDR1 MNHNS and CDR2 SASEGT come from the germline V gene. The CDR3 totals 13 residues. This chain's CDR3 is CASSSGQVGEAFF. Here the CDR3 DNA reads TGTGCCAGCAGCTCCGGACAGGTGGGCGAAGCTTTCTTT.

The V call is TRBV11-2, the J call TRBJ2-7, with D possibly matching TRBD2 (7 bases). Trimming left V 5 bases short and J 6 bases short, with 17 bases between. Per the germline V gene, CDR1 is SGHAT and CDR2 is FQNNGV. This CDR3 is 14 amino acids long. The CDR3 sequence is CASSPRGAEGEQYF. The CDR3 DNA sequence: TGTGCCAGCAGCCCCCGGGGGGCGGAAGGCGAGCAGTACTTC. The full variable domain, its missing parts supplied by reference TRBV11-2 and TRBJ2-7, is EAGVAQSPRYKIIEKRQSVAFWCNPISGHATLYWYQQILGQGPKLLIQFQNNGVVDDSQLPKDRFSAERLKGVDSTLKIQPAKLEDSAVYLCASSPRGAEGEQYFGPGTRLTVT.

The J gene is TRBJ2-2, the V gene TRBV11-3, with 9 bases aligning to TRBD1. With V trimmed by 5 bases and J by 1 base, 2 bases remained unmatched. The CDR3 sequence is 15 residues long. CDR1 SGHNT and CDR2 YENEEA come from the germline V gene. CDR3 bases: TGTGCCAGCAGCCCGGGACAGGGGAACACCGGGGAGCTGTTTTTT. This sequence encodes CASSPGQGNTGELFF.

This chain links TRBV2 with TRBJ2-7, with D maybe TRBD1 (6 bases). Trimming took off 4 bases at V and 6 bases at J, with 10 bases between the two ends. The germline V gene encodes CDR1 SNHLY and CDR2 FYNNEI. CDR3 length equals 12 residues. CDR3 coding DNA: TGTGCCAGCAGTGTCGTCAGGGGCGAGCAGTACTTC. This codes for CASSVVRGEQYF.

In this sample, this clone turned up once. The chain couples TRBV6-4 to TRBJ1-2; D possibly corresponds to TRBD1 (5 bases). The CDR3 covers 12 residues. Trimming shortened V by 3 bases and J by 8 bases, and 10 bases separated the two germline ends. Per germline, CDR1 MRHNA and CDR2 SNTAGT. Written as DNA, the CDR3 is TGTGCCAGCAGTGAGGGAGGGGACGGCTACACCTTC. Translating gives CASSEGGDGYTF.